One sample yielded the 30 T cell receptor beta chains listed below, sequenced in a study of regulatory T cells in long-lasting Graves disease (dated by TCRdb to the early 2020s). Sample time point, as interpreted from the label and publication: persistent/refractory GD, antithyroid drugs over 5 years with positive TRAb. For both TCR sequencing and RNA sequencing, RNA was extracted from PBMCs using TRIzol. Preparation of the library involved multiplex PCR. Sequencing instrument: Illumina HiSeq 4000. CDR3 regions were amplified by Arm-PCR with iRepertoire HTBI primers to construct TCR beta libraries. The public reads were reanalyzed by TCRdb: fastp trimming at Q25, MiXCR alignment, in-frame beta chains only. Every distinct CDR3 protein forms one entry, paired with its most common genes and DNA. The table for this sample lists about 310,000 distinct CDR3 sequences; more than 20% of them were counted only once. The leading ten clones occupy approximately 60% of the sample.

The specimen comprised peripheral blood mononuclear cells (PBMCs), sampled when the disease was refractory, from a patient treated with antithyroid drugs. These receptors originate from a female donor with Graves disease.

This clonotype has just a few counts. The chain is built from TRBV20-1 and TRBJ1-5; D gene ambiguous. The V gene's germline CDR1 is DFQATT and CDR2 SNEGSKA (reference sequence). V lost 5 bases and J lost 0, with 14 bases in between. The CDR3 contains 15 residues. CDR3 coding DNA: TGCAGTGCTCTCCAAAGGTCGGATAGCAATCAGCCCCAGCATTTT. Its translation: CSALQRSDSNQPQHF.

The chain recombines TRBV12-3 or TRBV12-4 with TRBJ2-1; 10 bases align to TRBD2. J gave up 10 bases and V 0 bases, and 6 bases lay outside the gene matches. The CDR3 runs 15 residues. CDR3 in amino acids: CASSLALAGVGEQFF. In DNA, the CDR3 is TGTGCCAGCAGTTTAGCCCTAGCGGGAGTAGGAGAGCAGTTCTTC.

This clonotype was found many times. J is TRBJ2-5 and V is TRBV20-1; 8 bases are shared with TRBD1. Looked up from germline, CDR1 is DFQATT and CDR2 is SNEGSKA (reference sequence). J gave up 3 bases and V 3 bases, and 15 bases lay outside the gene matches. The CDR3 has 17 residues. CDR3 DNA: TGCAGTGCTAGGAACGGTGGCAGGGGGCTCGAGGAAGAGACCCAGTACTTC. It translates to CSARNGGRGLEEETQYF.

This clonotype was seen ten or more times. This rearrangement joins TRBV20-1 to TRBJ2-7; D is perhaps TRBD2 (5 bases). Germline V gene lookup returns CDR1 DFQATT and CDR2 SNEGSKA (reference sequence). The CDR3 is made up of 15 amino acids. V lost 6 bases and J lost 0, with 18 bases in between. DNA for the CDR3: TGCAGTGCCTTACCCGAGGACGGGGTCTCCTACGAGCAGTACTTC. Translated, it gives CSALPEDGVSYEQYF.

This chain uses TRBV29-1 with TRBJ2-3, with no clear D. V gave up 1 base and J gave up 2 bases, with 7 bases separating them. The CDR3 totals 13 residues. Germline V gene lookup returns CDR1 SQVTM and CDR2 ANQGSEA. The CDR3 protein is CSVEGPNTDTQYF. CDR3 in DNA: TGCAGCGTTGAAGGGCCGAACACAGATACGCAGTATTTT.

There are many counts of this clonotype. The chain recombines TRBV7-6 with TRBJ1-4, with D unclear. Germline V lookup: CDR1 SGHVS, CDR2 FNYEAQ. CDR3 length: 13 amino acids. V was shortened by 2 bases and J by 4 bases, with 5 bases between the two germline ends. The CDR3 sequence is CASSLQLNEKLFF. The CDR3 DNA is TGTGCCAGCAGCTTACAGCTTAATGAAAAACTGTTTTTT.

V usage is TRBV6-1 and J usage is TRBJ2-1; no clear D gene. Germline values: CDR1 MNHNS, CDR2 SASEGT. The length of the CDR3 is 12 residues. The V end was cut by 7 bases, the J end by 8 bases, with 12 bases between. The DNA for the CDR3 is TGTGCCAGCAAGACGAGTCGGGATGAGCAGTTCTTC. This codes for CASKTSRDEQFF.

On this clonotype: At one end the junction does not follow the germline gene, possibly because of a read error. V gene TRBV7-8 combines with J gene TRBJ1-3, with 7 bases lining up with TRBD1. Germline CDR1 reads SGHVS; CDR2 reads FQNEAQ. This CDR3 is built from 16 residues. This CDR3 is CASSNPFQGVGDTIYF. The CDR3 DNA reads TGTGCCAGCAGCAACCCTTTCCAGGGGGTTGGAGACACCATATATTTT.

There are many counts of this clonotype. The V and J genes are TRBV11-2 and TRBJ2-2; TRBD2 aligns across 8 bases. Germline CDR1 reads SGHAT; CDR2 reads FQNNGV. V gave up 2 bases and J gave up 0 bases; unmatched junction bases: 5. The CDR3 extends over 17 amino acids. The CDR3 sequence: CASSLWSSGSNTGELFF. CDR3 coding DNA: TGTGCCAGCAGCTTATGGTCTAGCGGGTCGAACACCGGGGAGCTGTTTTTT. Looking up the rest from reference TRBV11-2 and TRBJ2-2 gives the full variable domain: EAGVAQSPRYKIIEKRQSVAFWCNPISGHATLYWYQQILGQGPKLLIQFQNNGVVDDSQLPKDRFSAERLKGVDSTLKIQPAKLEDSAVYLCASSLWSSGSNTGELFFGEGSRLTVL.

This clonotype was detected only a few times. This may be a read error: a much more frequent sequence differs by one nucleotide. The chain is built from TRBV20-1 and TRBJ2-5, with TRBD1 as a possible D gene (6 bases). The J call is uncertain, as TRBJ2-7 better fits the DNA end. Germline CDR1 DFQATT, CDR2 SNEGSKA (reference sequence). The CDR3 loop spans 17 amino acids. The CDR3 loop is CSARGQGRPGHHYEQYF. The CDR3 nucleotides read TGCAGTGCTAGAGGTCAAGGCCGACCGGGACATCACTACGAGCAGTACTTC.

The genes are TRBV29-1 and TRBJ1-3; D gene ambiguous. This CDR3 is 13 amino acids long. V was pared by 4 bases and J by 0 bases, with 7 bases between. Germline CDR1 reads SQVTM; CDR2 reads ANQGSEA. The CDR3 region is CSVGYSSGNTIYF. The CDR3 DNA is TGCAGCGTTGGCTACTCCTCTGGAAACACCATATATTTT.

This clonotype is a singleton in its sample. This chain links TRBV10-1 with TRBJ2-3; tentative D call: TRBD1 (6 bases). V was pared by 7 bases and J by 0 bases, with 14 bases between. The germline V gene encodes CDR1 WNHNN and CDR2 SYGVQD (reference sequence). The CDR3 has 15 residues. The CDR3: CASKLQGLSTDTQYF. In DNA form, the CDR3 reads TGCGCCAGCAAACTACAGGGTCTGAGCACAGATACGCAGTATTTT.

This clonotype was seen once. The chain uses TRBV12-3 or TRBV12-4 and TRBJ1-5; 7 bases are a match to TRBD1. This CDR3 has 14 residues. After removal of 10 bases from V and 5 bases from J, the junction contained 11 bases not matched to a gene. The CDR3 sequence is CATARDSIHQPQHF. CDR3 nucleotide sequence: TGTGCCACTGCCCGGGACAGCATACATCAGCCCCAGCATTTT.

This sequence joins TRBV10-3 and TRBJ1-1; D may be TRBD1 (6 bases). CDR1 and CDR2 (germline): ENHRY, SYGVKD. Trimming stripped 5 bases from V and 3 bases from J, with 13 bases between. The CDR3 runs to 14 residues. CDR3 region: CAISPGHYYTEAFF. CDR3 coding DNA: TGTGCCATCAGTCCGGGACATTATTACACTGAAGCTTTCTTT.

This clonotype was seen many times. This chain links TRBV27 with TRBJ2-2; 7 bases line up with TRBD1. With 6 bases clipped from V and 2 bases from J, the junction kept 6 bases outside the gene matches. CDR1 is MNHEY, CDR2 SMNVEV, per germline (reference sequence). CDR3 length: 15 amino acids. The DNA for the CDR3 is TGTGCCAGCAGCCTCGGGACAGCAAACACCGGGGAGCTGTTTTTT. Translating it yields CASSLGTANTGELFF.

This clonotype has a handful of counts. In DNA form, the CDR3 reads TGTGCCAGCAGGCCCGCCACCTCTGGAAACACCATATATTTT. Translating gives CASRPATSGNTIYF. The chain is built from TRBV10-3 and TRBJ1-3; no reliable D call. CDR1 and CDR2 (germline): ENHRY, SYGVKD. V lost 10 bases and J lost 0, with 13 bases in between. The CDR3 is 14 residues long.

This chain's CDR3 is CAWTRDRNTEAFF. CDR3 coding DNA: TGTGCCTGGACCCGGGACCGGAACACTGAAGCTTTCTTT. The chain employs TRBV30 and TRBJ1-1; TRBD1 is a possible D gene (5 bases). CDR1 is GTSNPN, CDR2 SVGIG, per germline (reference sequence). V gave up 4 bases and J gave up 1 base, with 10 bases separating them. This CDR3 is 13 amino acids long.

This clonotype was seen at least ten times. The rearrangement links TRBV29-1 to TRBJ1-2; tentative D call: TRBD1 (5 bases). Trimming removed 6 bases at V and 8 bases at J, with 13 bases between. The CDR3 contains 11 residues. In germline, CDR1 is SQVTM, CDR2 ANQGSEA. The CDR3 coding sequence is TGCAGCGTCCGGACACTCCCGGGCTACACCTTC. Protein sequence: CSVRTLPGYTF.

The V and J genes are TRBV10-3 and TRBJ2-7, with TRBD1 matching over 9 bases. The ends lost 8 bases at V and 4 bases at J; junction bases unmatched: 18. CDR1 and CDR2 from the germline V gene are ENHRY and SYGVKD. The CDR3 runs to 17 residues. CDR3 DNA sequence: TGTGCCATCTCGGGACAGGGTTTTGTTAGCTCACAATACGAGCAGTACTTC. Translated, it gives CAISGQGFVSSQYEQYF.

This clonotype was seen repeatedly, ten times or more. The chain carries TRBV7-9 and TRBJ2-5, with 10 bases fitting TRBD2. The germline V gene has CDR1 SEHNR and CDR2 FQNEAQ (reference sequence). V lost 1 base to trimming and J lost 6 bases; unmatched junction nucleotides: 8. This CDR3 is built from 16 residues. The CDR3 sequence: CASSLEVLAGSKTQYF. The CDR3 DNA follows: TGTGCCAGCAGCTTAGAGGTACTAGCGGGGAGCAAGACCCAGTACTTC.

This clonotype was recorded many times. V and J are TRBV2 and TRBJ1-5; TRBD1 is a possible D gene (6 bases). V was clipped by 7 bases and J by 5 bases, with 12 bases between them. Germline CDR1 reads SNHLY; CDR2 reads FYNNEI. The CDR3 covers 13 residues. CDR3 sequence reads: CASKPEGDQPQHF. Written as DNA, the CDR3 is TGTGCCAGCAAGCCCGAGGGGGATCAGCCCCAGCATTTT.

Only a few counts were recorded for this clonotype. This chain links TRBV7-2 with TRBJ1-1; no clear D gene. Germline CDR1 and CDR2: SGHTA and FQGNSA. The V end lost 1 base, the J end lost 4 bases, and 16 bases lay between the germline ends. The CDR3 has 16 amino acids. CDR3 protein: CASSLDNSFIATEAFF. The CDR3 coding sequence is TGTGCCAGCAGCTTAGATAACAGTTTTATTGCCACTGAAGCTTTCTTT.

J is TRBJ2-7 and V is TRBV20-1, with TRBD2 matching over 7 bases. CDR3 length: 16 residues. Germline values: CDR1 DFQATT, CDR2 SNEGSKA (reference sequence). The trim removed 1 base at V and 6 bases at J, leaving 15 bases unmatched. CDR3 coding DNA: TGCAGTGCTAGAGGCCAGAATCTAGCGGACCCCTCCGAGCAGTACTTC. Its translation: CSARGQNLADPSEQYF.

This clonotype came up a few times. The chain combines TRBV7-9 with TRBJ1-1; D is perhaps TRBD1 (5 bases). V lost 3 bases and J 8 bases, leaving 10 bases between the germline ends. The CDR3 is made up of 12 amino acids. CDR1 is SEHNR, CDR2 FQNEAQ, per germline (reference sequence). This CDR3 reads CASSLWGREAFF. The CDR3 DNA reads TGTGCCAGCAGCTTGTGGGGCAGAGAAGCTTTCTTT.

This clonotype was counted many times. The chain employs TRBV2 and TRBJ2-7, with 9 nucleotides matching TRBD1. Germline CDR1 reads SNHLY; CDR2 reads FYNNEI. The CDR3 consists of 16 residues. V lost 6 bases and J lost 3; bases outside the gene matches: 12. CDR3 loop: CASSSPEDRGIYEQYF. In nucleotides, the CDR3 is TGTGCCAGCAGCTCCCCAGAGGACAGGGGAATCTACGAGCAGTACTTC.

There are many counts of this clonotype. The CDR3 coding sequence is TGTGCCTGGAGTGTGGAGGGGGCAACTACTGAAGCTTTCTTT. Its protein is CAWSVEGATTEAFF. The chain joins TRBV30 to TRBJ1-1, with TRBD1 matching 7 bases. Germline assignment: CDR1 GTSNPN and CDR2 SVGIG (reference sequence). With 0 bases clipped from V and 5 bases from J, the junction kept 6 bases outside the gene matches. The CDR3 loop spans 14 amino acids.

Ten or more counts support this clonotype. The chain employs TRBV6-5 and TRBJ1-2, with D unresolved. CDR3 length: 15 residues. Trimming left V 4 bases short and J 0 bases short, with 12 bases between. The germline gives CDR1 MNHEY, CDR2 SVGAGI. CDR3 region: CASSWSVGSNYGYTF. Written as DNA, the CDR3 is TGTGCCAGCAGTTGGTCAGTTGGATCTAACTATGGCTACACCTTC.

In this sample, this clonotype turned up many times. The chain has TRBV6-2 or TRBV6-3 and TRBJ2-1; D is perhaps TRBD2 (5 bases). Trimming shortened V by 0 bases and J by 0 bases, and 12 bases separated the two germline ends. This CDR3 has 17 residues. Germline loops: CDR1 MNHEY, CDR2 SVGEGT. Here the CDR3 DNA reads TGTGCCAGCAGTTACTCGGCCGGGGTCAGCTCCTACAATGAGCAGTTCTTC. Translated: CASSYSAGVSSYNEQFF.

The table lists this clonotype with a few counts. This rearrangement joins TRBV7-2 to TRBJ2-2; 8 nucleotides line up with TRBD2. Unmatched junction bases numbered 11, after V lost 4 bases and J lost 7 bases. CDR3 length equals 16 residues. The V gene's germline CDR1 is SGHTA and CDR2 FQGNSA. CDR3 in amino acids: CASSSTIAGFIGELFF. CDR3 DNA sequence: TGTGCCAGCAGCTCAACTATAGCGGGATTCATCGGGGAGCTGTTTTTT.

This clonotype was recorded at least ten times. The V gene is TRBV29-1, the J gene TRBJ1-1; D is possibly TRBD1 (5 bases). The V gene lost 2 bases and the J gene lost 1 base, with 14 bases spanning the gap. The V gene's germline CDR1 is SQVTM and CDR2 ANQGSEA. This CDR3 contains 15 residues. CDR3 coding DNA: TGCAGCGTTGAATTCGCAGGGAAGGAGAACACTGAAGCTTTCTTT. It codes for CSVEFAGKENTEAFF.